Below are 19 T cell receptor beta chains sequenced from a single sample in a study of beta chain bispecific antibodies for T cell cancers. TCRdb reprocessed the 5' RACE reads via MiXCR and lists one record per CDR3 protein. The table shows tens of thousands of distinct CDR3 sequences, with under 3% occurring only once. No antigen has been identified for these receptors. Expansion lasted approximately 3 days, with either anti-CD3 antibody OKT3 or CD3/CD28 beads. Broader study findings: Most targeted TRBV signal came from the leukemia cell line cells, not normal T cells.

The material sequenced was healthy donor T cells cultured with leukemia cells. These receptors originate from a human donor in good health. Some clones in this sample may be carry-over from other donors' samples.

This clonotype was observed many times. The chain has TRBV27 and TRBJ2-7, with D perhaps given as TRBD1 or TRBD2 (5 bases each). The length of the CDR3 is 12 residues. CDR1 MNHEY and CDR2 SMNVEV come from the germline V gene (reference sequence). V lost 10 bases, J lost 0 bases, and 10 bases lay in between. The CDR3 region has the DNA TGTGCCACCTGGGACGACTCCTACGAGCAGTACTTC. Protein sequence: CATWDDSYEQYF.

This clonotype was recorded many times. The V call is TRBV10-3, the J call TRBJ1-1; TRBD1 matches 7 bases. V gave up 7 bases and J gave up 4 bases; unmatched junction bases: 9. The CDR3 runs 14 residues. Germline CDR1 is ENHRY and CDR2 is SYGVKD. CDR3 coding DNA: TGTGCCATCAATCCGACAGGGAAGAGCACTGAAGCTTTCTTT. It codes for CAINPTGKSTEAFF.

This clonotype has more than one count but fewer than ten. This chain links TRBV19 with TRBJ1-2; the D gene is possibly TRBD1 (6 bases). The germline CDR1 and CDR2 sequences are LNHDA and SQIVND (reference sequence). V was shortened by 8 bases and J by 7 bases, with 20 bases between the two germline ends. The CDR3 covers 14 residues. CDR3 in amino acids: CASSHPTGLVGYTF. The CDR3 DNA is TGTGCCAGTTCCCATCCGACAGGATTGGTTGGCTACACCTTC.

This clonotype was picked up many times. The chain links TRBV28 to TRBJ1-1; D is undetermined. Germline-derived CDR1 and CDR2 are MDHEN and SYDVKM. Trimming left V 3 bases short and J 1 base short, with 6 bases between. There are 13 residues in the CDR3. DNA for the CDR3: TGTGCCAGCAGTTTGGTGAGGAACACTGAAGCTTTCTTT. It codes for CASSLVRNTEAFF.

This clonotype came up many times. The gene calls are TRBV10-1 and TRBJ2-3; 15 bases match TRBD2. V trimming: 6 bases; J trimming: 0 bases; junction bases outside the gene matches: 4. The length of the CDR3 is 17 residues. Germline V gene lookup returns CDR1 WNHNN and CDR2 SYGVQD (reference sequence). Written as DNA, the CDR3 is TGCGCCAGCAGCCCCGGGACTAGCGGGGGGAGCACAGATACGCAGTATTTT. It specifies CASSPGTSGGSTDTQYF.

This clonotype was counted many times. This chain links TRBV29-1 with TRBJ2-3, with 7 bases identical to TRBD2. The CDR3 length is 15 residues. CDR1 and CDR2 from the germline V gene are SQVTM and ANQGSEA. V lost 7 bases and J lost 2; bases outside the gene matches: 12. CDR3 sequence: CSASGDYTSTDTQYF. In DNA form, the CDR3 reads TGCAGCGCCTCTGGGGACTACACCTCCACAGATACGCAGTATTTT.

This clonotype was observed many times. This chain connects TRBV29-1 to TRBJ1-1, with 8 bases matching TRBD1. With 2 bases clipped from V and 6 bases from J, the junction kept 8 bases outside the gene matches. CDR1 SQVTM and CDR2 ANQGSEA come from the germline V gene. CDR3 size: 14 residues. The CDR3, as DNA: TGCAGCGTTGAATTAGGTCAGGGGGCGCCTGAAGCTTTCTTT. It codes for CSVELGQGAPEAFF. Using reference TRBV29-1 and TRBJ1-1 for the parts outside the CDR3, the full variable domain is SAVISQKPSRDICQRGTSLTIQCQVDSQVTMMFWYRQQPGQSLTLIATANQGSEATYESGFVIDKFPISRPNLTFSTLTVSNMSPEDSSIYLCSVELGQGAPEAFFGQGTRLTVV.

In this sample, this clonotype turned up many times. CDR3 in amino acids: CASSPRLSSGGPQETQYF. CDR3 nucleotides: TGTGCCAGCAGCCCACGTCTATCGAGCGGGGGGCCCCAAGAGACCCAGTACTTC. The chain combines TRBV7-9 with TRBJ2-5; 9 nucleotides match TRBD2. The V segment lost 5 bases and the J segment 1 base; nucleotides outside the gene matches: 14. Germline CDR1 is SEHNR and CDR2 is FQNEAQ (reference sequence). The CDR3 loop spans 18 amino acids.

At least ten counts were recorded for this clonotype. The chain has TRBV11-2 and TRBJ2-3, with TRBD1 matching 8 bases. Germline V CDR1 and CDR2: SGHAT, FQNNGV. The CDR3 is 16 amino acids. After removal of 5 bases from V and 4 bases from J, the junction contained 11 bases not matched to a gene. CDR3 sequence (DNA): TGTGCCAGCAGCATAGGCGACAGGGGATTGGCAGATACGCAGTATTTT. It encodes CASSIGDRGLADTQYF.

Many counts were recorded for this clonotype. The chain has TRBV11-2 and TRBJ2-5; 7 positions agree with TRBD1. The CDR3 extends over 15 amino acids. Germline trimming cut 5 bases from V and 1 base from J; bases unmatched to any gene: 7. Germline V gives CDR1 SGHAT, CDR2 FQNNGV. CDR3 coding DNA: TGTGCCAGCAGCGATCACTGGACAGGCCAAGAGACCCAGTACTTC. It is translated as CASSDHWTGQETQYF.

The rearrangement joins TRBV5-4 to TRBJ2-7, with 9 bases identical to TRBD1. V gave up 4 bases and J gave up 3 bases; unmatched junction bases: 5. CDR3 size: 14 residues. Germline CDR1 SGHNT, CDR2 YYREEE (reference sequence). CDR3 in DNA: TGTGCCAGCAGCCGCGGGACAGGGAGCTACGAGCAGTACTTC. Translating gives CASSRGTGSYEQYF.

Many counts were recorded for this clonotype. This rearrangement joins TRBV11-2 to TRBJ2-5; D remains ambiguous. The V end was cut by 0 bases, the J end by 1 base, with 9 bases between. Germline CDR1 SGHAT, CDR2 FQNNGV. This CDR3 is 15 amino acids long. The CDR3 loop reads CASSLDPLGQETQYF. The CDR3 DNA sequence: TGTGCCAGCAGCTTAGACCCATTAGGCCAAGAGACCCAGTACTTC.

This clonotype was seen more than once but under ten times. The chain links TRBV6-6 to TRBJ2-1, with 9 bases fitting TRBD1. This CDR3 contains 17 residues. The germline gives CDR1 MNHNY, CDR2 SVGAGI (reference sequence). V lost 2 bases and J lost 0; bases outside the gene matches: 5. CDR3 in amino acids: CASSYPGTGSSYNEQFF. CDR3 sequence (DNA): TGTGCCAGCAGTTACCCCGGGACAGGGAGCTCCTACAATGAGCAGTTCTTC.

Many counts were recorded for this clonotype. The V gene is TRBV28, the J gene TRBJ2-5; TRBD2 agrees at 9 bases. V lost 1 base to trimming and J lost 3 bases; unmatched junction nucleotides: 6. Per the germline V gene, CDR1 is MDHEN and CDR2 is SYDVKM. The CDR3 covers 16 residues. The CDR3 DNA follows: TGTGCCAGCAGTTTATTGACTAGCGGTATAAAAGAGACCCAGTACTTC. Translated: CASSLLTSGIKETQYF.

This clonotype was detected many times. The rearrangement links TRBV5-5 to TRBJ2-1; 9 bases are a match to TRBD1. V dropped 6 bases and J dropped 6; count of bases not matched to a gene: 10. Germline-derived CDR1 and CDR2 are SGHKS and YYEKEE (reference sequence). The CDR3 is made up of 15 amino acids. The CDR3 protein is CASNLGTGSFNEQFF. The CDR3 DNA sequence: TGTGCCAGCAACCTCGGGACAGGGTCTTTCAATGAGCAGTTCTTC.

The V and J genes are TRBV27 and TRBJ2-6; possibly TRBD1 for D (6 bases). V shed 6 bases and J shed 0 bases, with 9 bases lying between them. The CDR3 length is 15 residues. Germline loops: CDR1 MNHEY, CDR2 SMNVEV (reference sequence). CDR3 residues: CASRDSYSGANVLTF. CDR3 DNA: TGTGCCAGCAGGGACAGCTACTCTGGGGCCAACGTCCTGACTTTC.

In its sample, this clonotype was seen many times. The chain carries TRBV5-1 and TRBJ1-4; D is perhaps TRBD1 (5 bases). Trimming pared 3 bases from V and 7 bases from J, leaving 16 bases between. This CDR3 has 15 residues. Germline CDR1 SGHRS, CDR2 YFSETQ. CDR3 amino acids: CASSSEGVVGEKLFF. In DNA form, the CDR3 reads TGCGCCAGCAGCTCGGAAGGGGTCGTAGGTGAAAAACTGTTTTTT.

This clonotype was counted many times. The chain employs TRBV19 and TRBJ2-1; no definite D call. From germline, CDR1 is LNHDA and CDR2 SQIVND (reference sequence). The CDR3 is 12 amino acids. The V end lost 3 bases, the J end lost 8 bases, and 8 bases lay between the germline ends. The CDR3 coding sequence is TGTGCCAGTAGTATCCCCCCACATGAGCAGTTCTTC. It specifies CASSIPPHEQFF.

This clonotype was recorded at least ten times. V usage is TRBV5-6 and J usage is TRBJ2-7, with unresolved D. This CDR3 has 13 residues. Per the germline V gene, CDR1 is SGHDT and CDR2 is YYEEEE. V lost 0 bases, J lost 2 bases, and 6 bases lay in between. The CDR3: CASSLGDTYEQYF. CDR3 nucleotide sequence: TGTGCCAGCAGCTTGGGAGATACCTACGAGCAGTACTTC.